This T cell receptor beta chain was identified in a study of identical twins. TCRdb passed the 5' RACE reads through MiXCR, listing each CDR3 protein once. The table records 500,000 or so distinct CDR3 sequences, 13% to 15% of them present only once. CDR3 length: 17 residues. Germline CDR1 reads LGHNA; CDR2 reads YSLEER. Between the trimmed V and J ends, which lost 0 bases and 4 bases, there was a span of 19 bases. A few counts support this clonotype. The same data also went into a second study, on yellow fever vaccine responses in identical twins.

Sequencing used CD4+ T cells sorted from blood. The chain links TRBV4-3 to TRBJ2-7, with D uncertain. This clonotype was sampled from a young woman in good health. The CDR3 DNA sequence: TGCGCCAGCAGCCAAGATCTAGTGGCTCTAGGTGTTTACGAGCAGTACTTC. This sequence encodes CASSQDLVALGVYEQYF.